One sample yielded the 13 T cell receptor beta chains listed below, sequenced in a study of radiotherapy plus CTLA-4 blockade in lung cancer. Repertoires were generated with immunoSEQ multiplex PCR, while TCRdb's copy carries only in-frame clones and drops some. The sample includes roughly 51,000 clones, about 86% of them seen just once. The sequences come from peripheral blood, collected from a patient treated with radiotherapy plus ipilimumab. Receptor source: a human donor with non-small cell lung cancer that progressed on radiotherapy plus ipilimumab. Some clones in this sample may be carry-over from other donors' samples.

The rearrangement joins TRBV30 to TRBJ2-5; 8 bases are a match to TRBD2. CDR1 is GTSNPN and CDR2 is SVGIG in the germline V gene (reference sequence). With 2 bases clipped from V and 4 bases from J, the junction kept 3 bases outside the gene matches. This CDR3 comprises 13 residues. The CDR3 DNA is TGTGCCTGGAGTACCGGGAGGGGAGAGACCCAGTACTTC. Its protein product is CAWSTGRGETQYF.

The V gene is TRBV15, the J gene TRBJ2-1; D unresolved. The CDR3 is made up of 12 amino acids. With 3 bases removed from V and 6 bases from J, the gap between germline ends came to 6 bases. The V gene's germline CDR1 is LNHNV and CDR2 YYDKDF (reference sequence). CDR3 in amino acids: CATSSRGNEQFF. The CDR3 DNA follows: TGTGCCACCAGCAGTCGAGGCAATGAGCAGTTCTTC.

The chain couples TRBV19 to TRBJ2-7; D is undetermined. Between the trimmed V and J ends, which lost 7 bases and 0 bases, there was a span of 13 bases. CDR1 is LNHDA and CDR2 is SQIVND in the germline V gene (reference sequence). The CDR3 is 14 residues long. As DNA, the CDR3 is TGTGCCAGTAAAAGAGAGACATTCTCCTACGAGCAGTACTTC. This translates into CASKRETFSYEQYF. The variable domain in full, with the rest retrieved from reference TRBV19 and TRBJ2-7, is DGGITQSPKYLFRKEGQNVTLSCEQNLNHDAMYWYRQDPGQGLRLIYYSQIVNDFQKGDIAEGYSVSREKKESFPLTVTSAQKNPTAFYLCASKRETFSYEQYFGPGTRLTVT.

This clone was detected only once. The CDR3 reads CASSSGAGELFF. CDR3 nucleotide sequence: TGTGCCAGCAGTTCAGGGGCCGGGGAGCTGTTTTTT. The rearrangement joins TRBV2 to TRBJ2-2; D might be TRBD1 (6 bases). Germline CDR1 SNHLY, CDR2 FYNNEI. This CDR3 comprises 12 residues. Trimming took off 5 bases at V and 6 bases at J, with 7 bases between the two ends.

The chain has TRBV10-3 and TRBJ2-1; 12 bases match TRBD2. The length of the CDR3 is 18 residues. Germline CDR1 is ENHRY and CDR2 is SYGVKD. V shed 0 bases and J 9 bases; nucleotides not matched to a gene: 12. The CDR3 region is CAISESRPLAGGSSEQFF. CDR3 nucleotides: TGTGCCATCAGTGAGTCGAGGCCGCTAGCGGGGGGGAGTAGTGAGCAGTTCTTC.

The J gene is TRBJ2-4, the V gene TRBV5-1, with 8 bases that match TRBD1. Germline CDR1 reads SGHRS; CDR2 reads YFSETQ. The CDR3 totals 15 residues. The V gene end was trimmed by 1 base and the J gene end by 7 bases; junction bases not matched to a gene: 7. The CDR3 region is CASSLPTGTGNIQYF. DNA of the CDR3: TGCGCCAGCAGCTTGCCCACCGGGACAGGTAACATTCAGTACTTC. Complete variable domain (other parts from reference TRBV5-1 and TRBJ2-4): KAGVTQTPRYLIKTRGQQVTLSCSPISGHRSVSWYQQTPGQGLQFLFEYFSETQRNKGNFPGRFSGRQFSNSRSEMNVSTLELGDSALYLCASSLPTGTGNIQYFGAGTRLSVL.

The chain has TRBV7-9 and TRBJ2-7, with D perhaps TRBD2 (6 bases). Germline lookup yields CDR1 SEHNR and CDR2 FQNEAQ (reference sequence). V was clipped by 6 bases and J by 4 bases, with 10 bases between them. This CDR3 is 12 amino acids long. The CDR3 spells CASSREPYEQYF. In nucleotides, the CDR3 is TGTGCCAGCAGTCGGGAGCCTTACGAGCAGTACTTC. Together with reference TRBV7-9 and TRBJ2-7, the CDR3 gives the full variable domain: DTGVSQNPRHKITKRGQNVTFRCDPISEHNRLYWYRQTLGQGPEFLTYFQNEAQLEKSRLLSDRFSAERPKGSFSTLEIQRTEQGDSAMYLCASSREPYEQYFGPGTRLTVT.

V and J are TRBV29-1 and TRBJ1-2, with TRBD1 matching 9 bases. Looked up from germline, CDR1 is SQVTM and CDR2 is ANQGSEA. CDR3 length: 14 residues. J lost 4 bases, V lost 6 bases, and 9 bases had no gene match. The CDR3 region has the DNA TGCAGCGTCCCCACAGGGGGCGTACTCTATGGCTACACCTTC. This gives the protein CSVPTGGVLYGYTF.

The CDR3 nucleotides are TGTGCCAGCAGTTTTTTGGGACAGGGTAATGAAAAACTGTTTTTT. Encoded protein: CASSFLGQGNEKLFF. The chain links TRBV28 to TRBJ1-4, with 9 positions matching TRBD1. The CDR3 consists of 15 residues. CDR1 and CDR2 (germline): MDHEN, SYDVKM. With 3 bases clipped from V and 4 bases from J, the junction kept 3 bases outside the gene matches.

V gene TRBV4-1 combines with J gene TRBJ2-3, with no clear D. CDR1 and CDR2 from the germline V gene are MGHRA and YSYEKL. V was trimmed by 4 bases and J by 2 bases, leaving 10 bases between them. CDR3 length equals 14 residues. CDR3 residues: CASSLPGSTDTQYF. For the CDR3, the DNA is TGCGCCAGCAGCCTTCCGGGTTCCACAGATACGCAGTATTTT.

The chain joins TRBV6-1 to TRBJ1-5; D gene uncertain. Germline V lookup: CDR1 MNHNS, CDR2 SASEGT. The CDR3 is 12 residues long. V gave up 7 bases and J gave up 2 bases, with 6 bases separating them. The CDR3 is CASTQGNQPQHF. CDR3 nucleotides: TGTGCCAGCACGCAGGGCAATCAGCCCCAGCATTTT.

The rearrangement joins TRBV6-1 to TRBJ2-1; TRBD2 agrees at 10 bases. The CDR3 consists of 15 residues. Germline V lookup: CDR1 MNHNS, CDR2 SASEGT. The trim removed 1 base at V and 6 bases at J, leaving 3 bases unmatched. For the CDR3, the DNA is TGTGCCAGCAGTGAAGAAGCGGGGGGGAGCAATGAGCAGTTCTTC. Amino acids: CASSEEAGGSNEQFF.

The gene calls are TRBV6-5 and TRBJ1-1; D call uncertain. The CDR3 loop spans 11 amino acids. V was pared by 2 bases and J by 10 bases, with 8 bases between. CDR1 is MNHEY and CDR2 is SVGAGI in the germline V gene. This CDR3 reads CASSYGQRAFF. DNA of the CDR3: TGTGCCAGCAGTTACGGTCAGCGAGCTTTCTTT.